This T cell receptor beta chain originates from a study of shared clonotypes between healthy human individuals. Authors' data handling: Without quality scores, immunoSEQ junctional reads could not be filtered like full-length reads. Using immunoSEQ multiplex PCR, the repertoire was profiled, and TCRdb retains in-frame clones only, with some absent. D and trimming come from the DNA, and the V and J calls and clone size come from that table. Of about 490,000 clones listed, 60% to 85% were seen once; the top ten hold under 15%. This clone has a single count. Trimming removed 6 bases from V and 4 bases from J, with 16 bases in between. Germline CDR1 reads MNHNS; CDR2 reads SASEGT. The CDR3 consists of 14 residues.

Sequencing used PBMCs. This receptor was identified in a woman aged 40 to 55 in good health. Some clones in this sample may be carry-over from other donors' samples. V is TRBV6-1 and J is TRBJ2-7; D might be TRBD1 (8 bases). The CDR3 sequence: CASRRGGQDYEQYF. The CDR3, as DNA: TGTGCCAGCAGGAGGGGGGGACAGGATTACGAGCAGTACTTC.